This T cell receptor beta chain was retrieved from a study of post-analysis software for immune sequencing data. Study-wide context: Courses of disease covered relapsing-remitting, secondary progressive and progressive-relapsing multiple sclerosis. Study results and limitations: Strong co-clustering by F measure was seen for same-batch samples. Higher frequency in patients than in controls was seen for 5 or 6 TRBV segments, with TRBV5-6, TRBV5-1 and TRBV20-1 among them. Versus controls, multiple sclerosis patients showed significantly lower diversity (normalized Chao1).

This CDR3 has 17 amino acids. Looked up from germline, CDR1 is LGHNA and CDR2 is YNFKEQ. Trimming removed 3 bases at V and 1 base at J, with 17 bases between. Unique molecular identifiers were built into the TCR beta cDNA libraries. TCRdb reanalysed the PCR reads using MiXCR and keeps one entry per CDR3 protein. The repertoire has about 460,000 distinct CDR3 sequences, nearly 45% of them found once; the top ten carry around 10%. To note about this clonotype: Its cognate antigen is unknown.

The sequenced sample was blood. V and J are TRBV4-2 and TRBJ2-3; possibly TRBD2 for D (5 bases). The TCR originated in a girl between 10 and 17 years old with multiple sclerosis. The CDR3 region has the DNA TGTGCCAGCAGCCAGAGCGGAGGAATCATCGGCACAGATACGCAGTATTTT. Its protein is CASSQSGGIIGTDTQYF.